Here is one T cell receptor beta chain with its context. The Seattle patients, enrolled during active infection, were followed longitudinally. In the study's own analysis: The assay estimated nucleated cells by amplifying reference gene primers. The table came from immunoSEQ multiplex PCR; TCRdb's copy has only in-frame clones and leaves some out. V and J calls and clone size are those listed in that table; D and trimming were worked out from the DNA. The sample contains about 28,000 clones, over 75% of which appear only once. These data are taken from a study of blood T cell repertoires in COVID-19. About the study: Samples of COVID-19 (acute and convalescent) were obtained from the United States, Italy and Spain. In each case, the material was cDNA or gDNA derived from T cells, B-cell-depleted T cells, or PBMCs.

The CDR3 is made up of 15 amino acids. Trimming removed 2 bases from V and 7 bases from J, with 14 bases in between. From germline, CDR1 is LNHDA and CDR2 SQIVND (reference sequence). The receptor's source is a man in his sixties with COVID-19, enrolled during active disease. The chain joins TRBV19 to TRBJ1-4, with TRBD1 as a possible D gene (5 bases). Sequencing was carried out using peripheral blood. The CDR3 sequence: CASSILQGDSEKLFF. CDR3 bases: TGTGCCAGTAGTATACTCCAAGGGGATTCTGAAAAACTGTTTTTT.